The present T cell receptor (beta chain) was sequenced within a study of regulatory T cells in long-lasting Graves disease (dated by TCRdb to the early 2020s). At the level of the whole study: Patients with newly diagnosed Graves' disease had been on antithyroid drugs for under 3 months. Persistent Graves' disease patients were compared with newly diagnosed Graves' disease patients by peripheral blood TCR sequencing and RNA sequencing. The study took place in China and was registered as a clinical trial. A total of 33 samples were covered by TCR sequencing, comprising approximately 13 persistent and 20 newly diagnosed Graves' disease patients. Paper-wide results and their limitations: Preferential use of TRBV28, TRBJ1-2 and TRBJ2-5 was observed in persistent disease, whereas TRBV20-1 and TRBJ2-1 were favored in newly diagnosed disease. More public clonotypes were shared among persistent patients (fewer than 3,000) than among newly diagnosed patients (just under 1,000). Sequencing and analysis were limited to the TCR beta chain. As a limitation, the authors acknowledged that the small sample size may reduce accuracy. Only peripheral blood was studied, because thyroid tissue, the primary lesion, was inaccessible. Persistent Graves' disease patients showed lower TCR Shannon entropy and fewer highly expanded clones than newly diagnosed patients, suggesting clonal expansion.

The time point label for this specimen denotes: newly diagnosed GD, antithyroid drugs for less than 3 months. RNA was extracted from PBMCs in TRIzol for both TCR sequencing and RNA sequencing. Graves' disease was diagnosed according to American Thyroid Association guidelines. Recruitment of patients was carried out at an endocrinology department in Xi'an, China. Each patient gave approximately 10 milliliters of peripheral blood, collected in an EDTA anticoagulant tube. PBMCs were isolated by Ficoll Paque Plus density gradient separation without further T cell sorting. An Agilent 2100 Bioanalyzer and agarose gel were used to check RNA quality, while a NanoDrop 2000 measured RNA concentration. Library preparation was by multiplex PCR. Sequencing was carried out with an Illumina HiSeq 4000. To build TCR beta libraries, CDR3 regions were amplified by Arm-PCR using iRepertoire HTBI primers. Before sequencing, the PCR products underwent gel purification. Turning to the authors' computational methods: A total of 62 TRBV and more than twelve TRBJ segments were identified across samples and were used for gene usage analysis of CDR3 amino acid clonotypes. COPE and FqMerger were used to merge filtered high-quality paired reads into contigs. BLAST was used to align contigs to IMGT TRBV, TRBD and TRBJ reference genes, and CDR3 was defined according to IMGT. Any clonotype with a frequency above 0.1% was classified as a highly expanded clone. Shannon entropy served as the measure of repertoire diversity, while the Gini coefficient captured V-J evenness. Public clonotypes were defined as clonotypes shared by more than one individual. TCRdb trimmed public reads at Q25 via fastp, called clones via MiXCR and kept in-frame beta chains. Each record represents a unique CDR3 protein, reported with the most common genes and DNA among its rows. The V and J calls were determined by TCRdb, not by the authors. This sample holds a few hundred thousand distinct CDR3 sequences; 15% to 20% were observed only once. Roughly 27% of the sample is taken by the ten largest.

This clonotype was seen ten or more times. Its binding antigen is unknown. Nothing much larger sits one base from this clone, and base qualities are not available. The CDR3 runs 11 residues from the cysteine to the phenylalanine. CDR3 DNA is the only sequence kept; it has 33 bases, read in frame from the first base. V is shortened by 7 bases, J by 2 bases, and the region joining them spans 4 bases. Based on the germline V gene, the CDR1 and CDR2 sequences are SNHLY and FYNNEI. The same specimen was also included in a second study, on T cells in Graves' hyperthyroidism and ophthalmopathy. As the second publication notes: Graves' hyperthyroidism was defined as stable when no progression to ophthalmopathy occurred over 18 months of follow-up. Hyperthyroidism patients were newly diagnosed, with disease duration under 2 months, and aged 18 to 65 years. Any patient with an uncontrolled infection, another autoimmune disease, pregnancy or lactation was excluded. Diagnoses relied on clinical symptoms, serum thyroxine and TRAb, thyroid ultrasound and orbital computed tomography. For the first round of RT-PCR on the TCR CDR3, the HTBI primer set was used together with the Qiagen OneStep RT-PCR kit. Most expanded thyroid clonotypes (frequency above 0.001) were also found in blood, which suggests that blood repertoires may mirror thyroid immune responses. In cross-validation, a model built on a 13 V-J signature told ophthalmopathy apart from stable hyperthyroidism with approximately 90% sensitivity and approximately 84% specificity, and in testing the same model reached 80%/75%. In validation, the model predicted progression to ophthalmopathy a median of roughly 6.1 months before onset, with about 71% sensitivity and just under 75% specificity. A discovery cohort of approximately 97 patients, approximately 45 with Graves' ophthalmopathy and 57 with stable Graves' hyperthyroidism, was used to find distinguishing TCR V-J signatures. Whether ophthalmopathy could be predicted prospectively was tested in an independent validation cohort made up of roughly 19 hyperthyroidism patients plus 17 patients who later progressed to ophthalmopathy. The 100 or so discovery patients were randomly split 7:3 into training and test sets. The study also compared thyroid tissue and blood T-cell repertoires from about six Graves' hyperthyroidism patients. After blood sampling, hyperthyroidism patients were treated with methimazole at a starting dose of 30 mg daily, and ophthalmopathy patients were treated with high-dose intravenous methylprednisolone. Libraries were constructed in a second round of multiplex PCR, after which size selection and purification were carried out. The libraries were sequenced on an Illumina HiSeq2000 using paired-end 100 bp reads. SOAPnuke was used to process the raw data, removing reads that contained adapters or uncalled bases, had a mean Phred below 15, or lacked an exact match to the constant primer or identifier. COPE v1.2.5 was used to merge high-quality paired reads, and clonotypes were defined as unique nucleotide sequences. Clonotypes were aligned to IMGT TRBV, TRBD and TRBJ reference segments using MiTCR v1.1. The analysis included only V-J combinations with a frequency above 0.0001, which together covered about 99% of the repertoires. A TCS score was defined as the ratio between F50 (clonal expansion) and ExV (chaos), using BLOSUM62-based TCRdist between CDR3 peptides within each V-J. Welch's t-statistics and random forest reduced approximately 520 V-J features to 13, which were used in a naive Bayes classifier (R e1071). Sample size was not statistically predetermined, and blinding of investigators to group allocation was not performed. According to the paper, TCR Vbeta CDR3 sequencing was carried out on over 130 peripheral blood samples, which came from under 50 ophthalmopathy, approximately 78 hyperthyroidism and about 17 progressor patients.

The source was peripheral blood mononuclear cells (PBMCs), collected at new diagnosis, from a patient treated with antithyroid drugs. The V gene is TRBV2 and the J gene is TRBJ2-3, with the D gene too uncertain to name. The clonotype was recovered from a man aged 40-50 years with Graves disease. Donor details come from another sample of the same person, matched by shared clones. Here the CDR3 is given as CASTPTDTQYF. DNA sequence: TGTGCCAGCACACCCACAGATACGCAGTATTTT.